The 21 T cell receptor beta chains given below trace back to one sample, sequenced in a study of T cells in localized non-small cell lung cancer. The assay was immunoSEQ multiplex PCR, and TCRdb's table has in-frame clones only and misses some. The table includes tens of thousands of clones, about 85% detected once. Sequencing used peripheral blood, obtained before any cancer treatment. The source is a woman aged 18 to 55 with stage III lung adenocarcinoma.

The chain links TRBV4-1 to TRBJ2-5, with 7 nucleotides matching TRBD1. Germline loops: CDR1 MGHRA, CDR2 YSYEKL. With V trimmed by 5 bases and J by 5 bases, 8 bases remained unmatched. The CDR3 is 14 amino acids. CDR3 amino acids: CASSNDRVGETQYF. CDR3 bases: TGCGCCAGCAGCAATGACAGGGTAGGGGAGACCCAGTACTTC.

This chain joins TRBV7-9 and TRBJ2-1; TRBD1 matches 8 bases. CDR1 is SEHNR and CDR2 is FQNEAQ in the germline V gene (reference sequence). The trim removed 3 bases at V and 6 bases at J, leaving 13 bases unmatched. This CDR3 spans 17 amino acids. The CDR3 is CASSFQQGGPYSNEQFF. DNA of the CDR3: TGTGCCAGCAGCTTCCAACAGGGGGGACCTTATAGCAATGAGCAGTTCTTC.

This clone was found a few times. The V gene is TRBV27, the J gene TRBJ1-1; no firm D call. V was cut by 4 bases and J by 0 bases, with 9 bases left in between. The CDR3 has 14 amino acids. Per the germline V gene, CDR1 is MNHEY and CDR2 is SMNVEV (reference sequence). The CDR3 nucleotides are TGTGCCAGCAGTTCCGCCGCCCTGAACACTGAAGCTTTCTTT. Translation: CASSSAALNTEAFF.

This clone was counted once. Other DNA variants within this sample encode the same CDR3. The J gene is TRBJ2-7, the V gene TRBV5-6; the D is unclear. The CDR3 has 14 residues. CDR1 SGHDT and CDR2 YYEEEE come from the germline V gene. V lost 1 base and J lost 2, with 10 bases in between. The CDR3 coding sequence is TGTGCCAGCAGCTTGCCCGGGCTCCCCTACGAGCAGTACTTC. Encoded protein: CASSLPGLPYEQYF.

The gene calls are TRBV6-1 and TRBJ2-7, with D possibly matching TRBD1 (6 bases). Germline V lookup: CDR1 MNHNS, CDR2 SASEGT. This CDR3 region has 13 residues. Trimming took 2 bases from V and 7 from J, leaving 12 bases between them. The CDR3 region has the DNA TGTGCCAGCAGTGAAAGCCAGGGGCGGGAGCAGTACTTC. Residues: CASSESQGREQYF.

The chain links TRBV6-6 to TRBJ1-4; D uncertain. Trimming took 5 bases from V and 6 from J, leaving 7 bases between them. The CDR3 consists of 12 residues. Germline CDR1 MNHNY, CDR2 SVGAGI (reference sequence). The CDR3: CASSGRDEKLFF. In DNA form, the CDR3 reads TGTGCCAGCAGTGGACGGGATGAAAAACTGTTTTTT.

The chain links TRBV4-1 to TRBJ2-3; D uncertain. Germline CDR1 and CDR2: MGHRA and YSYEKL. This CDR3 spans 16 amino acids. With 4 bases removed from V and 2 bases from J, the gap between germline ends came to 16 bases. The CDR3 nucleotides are TGCGCCAGCAGCCCTATGACCACACCTGACACAGATACGCAGTATTTT. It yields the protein CASSPMTTPDTDTQYF.

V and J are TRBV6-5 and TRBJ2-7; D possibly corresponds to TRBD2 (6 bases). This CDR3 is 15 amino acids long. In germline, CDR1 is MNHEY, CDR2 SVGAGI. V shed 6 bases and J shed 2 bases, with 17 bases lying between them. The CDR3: CASSPPRGTTYEQYF. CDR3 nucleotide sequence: TGTGCCAGCAGCCCACCGCGGGGAACCACCTACGAGCAGTACTTC.

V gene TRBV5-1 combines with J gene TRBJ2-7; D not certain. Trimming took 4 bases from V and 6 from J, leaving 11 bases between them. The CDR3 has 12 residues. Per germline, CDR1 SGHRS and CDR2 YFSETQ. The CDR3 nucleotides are TGCGCCAGCAGCCTACGACACGGCGAGCAGTACTTC. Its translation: CASSLRHGEQYF. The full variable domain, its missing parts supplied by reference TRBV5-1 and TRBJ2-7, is KAGVTQTPRYLIKTRGQQVTLSCSPISGHRSVSWYQQTPGQGLQFLFEYFSETQRNKGNFPGRFSGRQFSNSRSEMNVSTLELGDSALYLCASSLRHGEQYFGPGTRLTVT.

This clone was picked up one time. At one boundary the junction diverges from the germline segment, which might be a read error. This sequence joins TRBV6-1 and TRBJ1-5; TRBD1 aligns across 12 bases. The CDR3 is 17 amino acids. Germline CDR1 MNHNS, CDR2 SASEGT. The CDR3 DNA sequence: TGTGCCAGCAGCGAAGGGACGGGACAGGGGGCTCGTCAGCCCCAGCATTTT. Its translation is CASSEGTGQGARQPQHF.

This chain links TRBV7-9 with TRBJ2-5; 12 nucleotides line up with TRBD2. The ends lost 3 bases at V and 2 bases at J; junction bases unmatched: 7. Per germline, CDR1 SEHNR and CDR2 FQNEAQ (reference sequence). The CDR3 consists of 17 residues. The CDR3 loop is CASSFATSGGRQETQYF. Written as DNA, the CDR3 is TGTGCCAGCAGCTTCGCGACTAGCGGGGGCCGACAAGAGACCCAGTACTTC.

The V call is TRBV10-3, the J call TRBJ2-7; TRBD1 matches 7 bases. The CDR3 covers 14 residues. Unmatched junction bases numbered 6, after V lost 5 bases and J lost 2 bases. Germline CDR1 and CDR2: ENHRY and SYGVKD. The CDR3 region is CAISRQGSAYEQYF. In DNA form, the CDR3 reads TGTGCCATCAGTCGACAGGGAAGTGCCTACGAGCAGTACTTC.

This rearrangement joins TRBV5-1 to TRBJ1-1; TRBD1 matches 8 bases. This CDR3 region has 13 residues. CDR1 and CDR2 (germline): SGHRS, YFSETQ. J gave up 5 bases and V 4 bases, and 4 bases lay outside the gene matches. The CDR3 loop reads CASSLQGGTEAFF. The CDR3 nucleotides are TGCGCCAGCAGCCTACAGGGGGGGACTGAAGCTTTCTTT.

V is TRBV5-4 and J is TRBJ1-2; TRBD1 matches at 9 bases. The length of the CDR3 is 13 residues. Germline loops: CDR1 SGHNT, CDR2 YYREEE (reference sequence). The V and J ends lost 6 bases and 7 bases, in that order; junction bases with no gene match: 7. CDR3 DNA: TGTGCCAGCACCCCACAGGGGGCGGCTGGCTACACCTTC. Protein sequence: CASTPQGAAGYTF.

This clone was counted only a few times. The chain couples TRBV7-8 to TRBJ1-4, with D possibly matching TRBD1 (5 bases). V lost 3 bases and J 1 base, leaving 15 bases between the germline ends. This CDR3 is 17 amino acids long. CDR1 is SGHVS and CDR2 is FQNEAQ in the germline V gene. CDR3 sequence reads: CASSFAGGALTNEKLFF. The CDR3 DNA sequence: TGTGCCAGCAGCTTCGCGGGGGGAGCCCTAACTAATGAAAAACTGTTTTTT. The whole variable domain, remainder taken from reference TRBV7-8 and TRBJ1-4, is GAGVSQSPRYKVAKRGQDVALRCDPISGHVSLFWYQQALGQGPEFLTYFQNEAQLDKSGLPSDRFFAERPEGSVSTLKIQRTQQEDSAVYLCASSFAGGALTNEKLFFGSGTQLSVL.

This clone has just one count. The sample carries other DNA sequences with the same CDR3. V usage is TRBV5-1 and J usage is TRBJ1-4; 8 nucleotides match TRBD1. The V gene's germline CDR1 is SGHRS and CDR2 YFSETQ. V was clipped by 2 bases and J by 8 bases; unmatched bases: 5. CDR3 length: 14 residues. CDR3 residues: CASSFGQGAEKLFF. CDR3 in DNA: TGCGCCAGCAGCTTCGGGCAGGGGGCGGAAAAACTGTTTTTT.

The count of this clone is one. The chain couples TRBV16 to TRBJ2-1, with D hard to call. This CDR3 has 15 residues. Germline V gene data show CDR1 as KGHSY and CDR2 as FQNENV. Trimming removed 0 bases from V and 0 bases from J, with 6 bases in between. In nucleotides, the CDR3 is TGTGCCAGCAGCCAATCAGGAAGCTCCTACAATGAGCAGTTCTTC. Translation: CASSQSGSSYNEQFF.

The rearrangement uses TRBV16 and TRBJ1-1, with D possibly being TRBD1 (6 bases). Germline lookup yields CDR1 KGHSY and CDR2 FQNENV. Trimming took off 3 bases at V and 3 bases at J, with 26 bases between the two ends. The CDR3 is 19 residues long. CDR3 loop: CASSQAGGQTYLGDTEAFF. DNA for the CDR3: TGTGCCAGCAGCCAGGCAGGTGGACAGACCTATTTGGGGGACACTGAAGCTTTCTTT. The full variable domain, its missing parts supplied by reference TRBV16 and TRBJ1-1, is GEEVAQTPKHLVRGEGQKAKLYCAPIKGHSYVFWYQQVLKNEFKFLISFQNENVFDETGMPKERFSAKCLPNSPCSLEIQATKLEDSAVYFCASSQAGGQTYLGDTEAFFGQGTRLTVV.

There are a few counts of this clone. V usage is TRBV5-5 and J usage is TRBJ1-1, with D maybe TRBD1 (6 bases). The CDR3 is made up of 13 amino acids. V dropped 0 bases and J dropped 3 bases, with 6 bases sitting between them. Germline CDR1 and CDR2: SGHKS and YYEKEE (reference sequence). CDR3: CASSLDRDTEAFF. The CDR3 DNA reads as TGTGCCAGCAGCTTGGACAGGGACACTGAAGCTTTCTTT.

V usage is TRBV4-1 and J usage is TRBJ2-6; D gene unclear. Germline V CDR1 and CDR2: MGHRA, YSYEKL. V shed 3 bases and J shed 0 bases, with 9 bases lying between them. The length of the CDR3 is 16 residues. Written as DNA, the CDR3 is TGCGCCAGCAGCCACTCACTTACCTCTGGGGCCAACGTCCTGACTTTC. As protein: CASSHSLTSGANVLTF.

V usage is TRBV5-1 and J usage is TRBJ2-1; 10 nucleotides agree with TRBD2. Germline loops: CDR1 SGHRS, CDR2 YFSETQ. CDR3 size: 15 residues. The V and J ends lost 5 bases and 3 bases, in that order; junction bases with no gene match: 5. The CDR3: CASRAGLADYNEQFF. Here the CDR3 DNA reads TGCGCCAGCAGAGCAGGACTAGCGGACTACAATGAGCAGTTCTTC.